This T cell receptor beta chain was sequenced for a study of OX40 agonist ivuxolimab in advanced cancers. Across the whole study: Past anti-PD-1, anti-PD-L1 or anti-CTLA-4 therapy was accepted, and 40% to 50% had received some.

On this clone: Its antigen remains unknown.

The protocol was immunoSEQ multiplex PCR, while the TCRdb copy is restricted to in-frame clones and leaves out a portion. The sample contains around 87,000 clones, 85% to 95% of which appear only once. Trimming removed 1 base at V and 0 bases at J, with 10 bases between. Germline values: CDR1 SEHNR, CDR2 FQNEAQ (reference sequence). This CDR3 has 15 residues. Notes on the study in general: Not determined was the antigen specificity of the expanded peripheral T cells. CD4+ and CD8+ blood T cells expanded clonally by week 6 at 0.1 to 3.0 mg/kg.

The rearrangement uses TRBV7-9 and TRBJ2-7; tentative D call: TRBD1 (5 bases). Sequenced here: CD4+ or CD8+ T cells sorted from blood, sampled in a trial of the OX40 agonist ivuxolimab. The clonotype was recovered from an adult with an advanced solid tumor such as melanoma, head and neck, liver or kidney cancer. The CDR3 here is CASSLETAISYEQYF. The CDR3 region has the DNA TGTGCCAGCAGCTTAGAGACAGCAATCTCCTACGAGCAGTACTTC.